The count of the clone carrying this TCR beta chain is one. The antigen remains undetermined. One junction end disagrees with the germline gene, perhaps due to a read error. MiXCR, run by TCRdb on the reads, gives a single entry per CDR3 protein. This table holds roughly 720,000 distinct CDR3 sequences, about 40% found once. The entry originates in a study of T cell repertoires in cytomegalovirus infection. Study background: Public signatures in TCR beta pointed to CMV infection and matching HLA type.

The CDR3 sequence is 14 residues long. Germline values: CDR1 MNHEY, CDR2 SMNVEV (reference sequence). Study-level points and caveats: Frequencies of public TCR beta families were cumulated, and this identified carriers of CMV plus the relevant HLA. What dominated the ex vivo response were HLA-C-restricted CMV-specific TCR beta clonotypes.

The receptor's source is a human donor in good health (CMV status not recorded). Some clones in this sample may be carry-over from other donors' samples. Specimen: PBMCs. The chain carries TRBV27 and TRBJ2-2; perhaps TRBD1 as D (7 bases). CDR3 DNA sequence: TGTGCCAGCAGTTTGTACGGGTCCAGGGGGGAGATGTTTTTT. It encodes CASSLYGSRGEMFF.